The 21 T cell receptor beta chains below come from one sample, sequenced in a study of blood T cell repertoires in COVID-19. TCRdb keeps only in-frame clones here, not all; method: immunoSEQ multiplex PCR. The top ten hold over 2% of the sample, which has some 97,000 clones, 91% seen once. The sequenced sample consisted of peripheral blood. Receptors were obtained from a man aged 45-65 years with active COVID-19.

The CDR3 sequence is CASSREGSPYEQYF. CDR3 in DNA: TGTGCCAGCAGCAGGGAGGGGAGCCCCTACGAGCAGTACTTC. The V gene is TRBV21-1, the J gene TRBJ2-7; the D call in the table, TRBD2, was not verified against the DNA. TRBV21-1 is annotated as a pseudogene. This CDR3 is 14 amino acids long.

The chain combines TRBV21-1 with TRBJ2-5; the tabulated D call, TRBD2, remains unverified against the DNA. TRBV21-1 corresponds to a pseudogene. This CDR3 has 14 residues. CDR3 bases: TGTGCCAGCAGGGCTCGCGGGAGGCGAGAGACCCAGTACTTC. It translates to CASRARGRRETQYF.

CDR3 sequence reads: CSVDGPSGRSPDTQYF. CDR3 DNA sequence: TGCAGCGTTGATGGCCCTAGCGGGAGATCCCCAGATACGCAGTATTTT. The J gene is TRBJ2-3, the V gene TRBV29-1, with TRBD2 identical over 10 bases. V was clipped by 3 bases and J by 4 bases; unmatched bases: 10. This CDR3 is 16 amino acids long. CDR1 and CDR2 from the germline V gene are SQVTM and ANQGSEA.

The CDR3 sequence: CASSPQSRDRDRGAFF. CDR3 sequence (DNA): TGTGCCAGCAGCCCACAGTCCCGGGACAGGGACCGAGGAGCTTTCTTT. The V gene is TRBV7-9, the J gene TRBJ1-1; TRBD1 matches 9 bases. This CDR3 region has 16 residues. Germline CDR1 SEHNR, CDR2 FQNEAQ (reference sequence). J gave up 10 bases and V 5 bases, and 17 bases lay outside the gene matches.

The rearrangement uses TRBV19 and TRBJ2-1; 8 bases are shared with TRBD2. V was clipped by 3 bases and J by 7 bases; unmatched bases: 8. The CDR3 extends over 15 amino acids. Germline CDR1 reads LNHDA; CDR2 reads SQIVND (reference sequence). Here the CDR3 reads CASSIVYTGGNEQFF. The DNA of the CDR3 is TGTGCCAGTAGTATTGTCTATACGGGAGGGAATGAGCAGTTCTTC.

The gene calls are TRBV7-9 and TRBJ2-5; the D is unclear. Germline values: CDR1 SEHNR, CDR2 FQNEAQ (reference sequence). This CDR3 spans 15 amino acids. The V end was cut by 5 bases, the J end by 0 bases, with 13 bases between. Here the CDR3 reads CASSLGGRYQETQYF. CDR3 nucleotide sequence: TGTGCCAGCAGCCTCGGTGGGCGATACCAAGAGACCCAGTACTTC.

The gene calls are TRBV13 and TRBJ2-7; 9 bases match TRBD2. The CDR3 loop spans 15 amino acids. Germline CDR1 and CDR2: PRHDT and FYEKMQ (reference sequence). V gave up 3 bases and J gave up 5 bases; unmatched junction bases: 8. As DNA, the CDR3 is TGTGCCAGCAGCTTTCGCGCTAGCGGGATAGACGAGCAGTACGTC. This gives the protein CASSFRASGIDEQYV.

The chain joins TRBV7-2 to TRBJ1-2; 11 bases are shared with TRBD1. The V and J ends lost 5 bases and 7 bases, in that order; junction bases with no gene match: 6. CDR3 size: 14 residues. CDR1 SGHTA and CDR2 FQGNSA come from the germline V gene. This CDR3 is CASSPPGQGVGYTF. The CDR3 region has the DNA TGTGCCAGCAGCCCTCCGGGACAGGGGGTTGGCTACACCTTC.

V gene TRBV7-9 combines with J gene TRBJ1-1; TRBD1 might be the D (5 bases). The CDR3 totals 11 residues. CDR1 is SEHNR and CDR2 is FQNEAQ in the germline V gene (reference sequence). V was cut by 6 bases and J by 5 bases, with 7 bases left in between. The CDR3 loop reads CASRGDTEAFF. CDR3 sequence (DNA): TGTGCCAGCAGAGGGGATACTGAAGCTTTCTTT.

This chain connects TRBV12-3 or TRBV12-4 to TRBJ2-1; 12 bases map to TRBD2. The CDR3 consists of 12 residues. Trimming removed 6 bases from V and 14 bases from J; junction bases left unmatched: 5. CDR3 residues: CASSLTSGREFF. In DNA, the CDR3 is TGTGCCAGCAGCCTGACTAGCGGGAGAGAGTTCTTC.

The CDR3 region is CASSEGGVGYTF. CDR3 sequence (DNA): TGTGCCAGCAGTGAAGGGGGGGTTGGCTACACCTTC. The rearrangement links TRBV6-1 to TRBJ1-2; possibly TRBD1 for D (5 bases). CDR1 and CDR2 from the germline V gene are MNHNS and SASEGT. V was pared by 1 base and J by 7 bases, with 7 bases between. The length of the CDR3 is 12 residues.

V gene TRBV4-1 combines with J gene TRBJ1-6; the match to TRBD1 covers 10 bases. With 1 base clipped from V and 9 bases from J, the junction kept 3 bases outside the gene matches. CDR3 size: 15 residues. Looked up from germline, CDR1 is MGHRA and CDR2 is YSYEKL. The CDR3 here is CASSQAGQGGSPLHF. The CDR3 DNA sequence: TGCGCCAGCAGCCAAGCCGGACAGGGGGGTTCACCCCTCCACTTT.

The chain couples TRBV18 to TRBJ1-3; D uncertain. V was pared by 1 base and J by 6 bases, with 10 bases between. The CDR3 contains 14 residues. CDR1 is KGHSH, CDR2 LQKENI, per germline. Here the CDR3 reads CASSPRGGKNTIYF. For the CDR3, the DNA is TGTGCCAGCTCACCACGGGGAGGTAAAAACACCATATATTTT. Together with reference TRBV18 and TRBJ1-3, the CDR3 gives the full variable domain: NAGVMQNPRHLVRRRGQEARLRCSPMKGHSHVYWYRQLPEEGLKFMVYLQKENIIDESGMPKERFSAEFPKEGPSILRIQQVVRGDSAAYFCASSPRGGKNTIYFGEGSWLTVV.

The V call is TRBV6-5, the J call TRBJ2-2, with D uncertain. The V end was cut by 7 bases, the J end by 5 bases, with 17 bases between. This CDR3 has 15 amino acids. CDR1 and CDR2 from the germline V gene are MNHEY and SVGAGI. For the CDR3, the DNA is TGTGCCAGCACCATGGATCAAAGACAAACCGGGGAGCTGTTTTTT. Translated: CASTMDQRQTGELFF.

This chain connects TRBV4-1 to TRBJ2-1; tentatively, D is TRBD1 (5 bases). The CDR3 runs 14 residues. CDR1 is MGHRA and CDR2 is YSYEKL in the germline V gene. V was clipped by 0 bases and J by 12 bases, with 15 bases between them. CDR3 DNA sequence: TGCGCCAGCAGCCAAGACGAACAGGTGACATGGCAGTTCTTC. Protein product: CASSQDEQVTWQFF.

The chain is built from TRBV24-1 and TRBJ2-1, with 8 bases that match TRBD1. Germline V gene data show CDR1 as KGHDR and CDR2 as SFDVKD. V lost 5 bases, J lost 8 bases, and 10 bases stayed unmatched. The CDR3 consists of 15 residues. The DNA for the CDR3 is TGTGCCACCAGTGGCACAGGGGGTTTGTCTTATGAGCAGTTCTTC. This codes for CATSGTGGLSYEQFF.

The rearrangement links TRBV15 to TRBJ2-5, with TRBD2 identical over 14 bases. Germline loops: CDR1 LNHNV, CDR2 YYDKDF (reference sequence). The CDR3 has 16 residues. V shed 0 bases and J 6 bases; nucleotides not matched to a gene: 3. The CDR3 DNA is TGTGCCACCAGCAGAGAAAGACTAGCGGGGGGGCAGACCCAGTACTTC. This sequence encodes CATSRERLAGGQTQYF.

This clone was observed a single time. The chain combines TRBV7-9 with TRBJ1-1; 10 bases map to TRBD1. V shed 4 bases and J 7 bases; nucleotides not matched to a gene: 12. Germline CDR1 and CDR2: SEHNR and FQNEAQ (reference sequence). This CDR3 comprises 16 residues. The CDR3 DNA sequence: TGTGCCAGCAGCTCTAAAGGGGACAGGGGCGGTGGTGAAGCTTTCTTT. It translates to CASSSKGDRGGGEAFF. The whole variable domain, filled in from reference TRBV7-9 and TRBJ1-1, reads DTGVSQNPRHKITKRGQNVTFRCDPISEHNRLYWYRQTLGQGPEFLTYFQNEAQLEKSRLLSDRFSAERPKGSFSTLEIQRTEQGDSAMYLCASSSKGDRGGGEAFFGQGTRLTVV.

The chain carries TRBV19 and TRBJ1-6, with 8 bases that match TRBD1. Germline V gene data show CDR1 as LNHDA and CDR2 as SQIVND (reference sequence). This CDR3 region has 16 residues. V lost 4 bases to trimming and J lost 6 bases; unmatched junction nucleotides: 8. The CDR3 nucleotides are TGTGCCAGTAGTACATTGGACAGGGCTGGTAATTCACCCCTCCACTTT. Encoded protein: CASSTLDRAGNSPLHF.

The V and J genes are TRBV12-3 or TRBV12-4 and TRBJ1-1; 10 nucleotides align to TRBD1. The CDR3 has 13 residues. Trimming took 7 bases from V and 4 from J; bases not matched to a gene: 3. CDR3 region: CASTRTGGTEAFF. The CDR3 nucleotides read TGTGCCAGCACCCGGACAGGGGGCACTGAAGCTTTCTTT.

The chain has TRBV3-1 (or the pseudogene TRBV3-2) and TRBJ2-1; 8 nucleotides align to TRBD2. This CDR3 is 15 amino acids long. The V segment lost 4 bases and the J segment 4 bases; nucleotides outside the gene matches: 6. The germline CDR1 and CDR2 sequences are LGHDT and YNNKEL (reference sequence). The CDR3 bases are TGTGCCAGCAGCCTTCGGGGGGGATGGTACAATGAGCAGTTCTTC. It yields the protein CASSLRGGWYNEQFF.